These 2 T cell receptor beta chains were all obtained from the same sample, sequenced in a study of blood T cell repertoires in COVID-19. Profiled with immunoSEQ multiplex PCR; TCRdb holds only in-frame clones, not every one. Of around 200,000 clones listed, 60% to 85% are singletons. The sample taken for sequencing was peripheral blood. The receptors stem from a woman in her seventies with acute or convalescent COVID-19.

The chain is built from TRBV3-1 (or the pseudogene TRBV3-2) and TRBJ2-7; 9 bases fit TRBD1. After removal of 4 bases from V and 4 bases from J, the junction contained 8 bases not matched to a gene. The CDR3 has 15 residues. Germline CDR1 LGHDT, CDR2 YNNKEL (reference sequence). CDR3 in DNA: TGTGCCAGCAGCCGATCGGGACAGGGTCCATACGAGCAGTACTTC. Encoded protein: CASSRSGQGPYEQYF.

This chain connects TRBV28 to TRBJ2-7; 12 nucleotides line up with TRBD2. J lost 3 bases, V lost 7 bases, and 10 bases had no gene match. CDR3 size: 16 residues. CDR1 and CDR2 from the germline V gene are MDHEN and SYDVKM. CDR3 residues: CASTPPGLAGRYEQYF. The CDR3 DNA follows: TGTGCCAGCACTCCCCCGGGACTAGCGGGCCGCTACGAGCAGTACTTC.